The 5 T cell receptor beta chains given below trace back to one sample, sequenced in a study of blood T cell repertoires in COVID-19. The protocol was immunoSEQ multiplex PCR, while the TCRdb copy is restricted to in-frame clones and leaves out a portion. The data show over 45,000 clones, 87% seen once. The material sequenced was peripheral blood. These receptors originate from a man aged 50 or older with active COVID-19.

This clone occurred once. The chain carries TRBV14 and TRBJ1-2; tentative D call: TRBD1 (6 bases). This CDR3 has 15 residues. The germline V gene has CDR1 SGHDN and CDR2 FVKESK. V was cut by 1 base and J by 5 bases, with 14 bases left in between. In nucleotides, the CDR3 is TGTGCCAGCAGCCAAGTCGGGGACACCCGGTATGGCTACACCTTC. Translation gives CASSQVGDTRYGYTF.

The chain recombines TRBV7-8 with TRBJ2-5; 10 positions agree with TRBD2. The CDR3 spans 18 residues. The ends lost 5 bases at V and 1 base at J; junction bases unmatched: 13. CDR1 and CDR2 (germline): SGHVS, FQNEAQ. The CDR3 loop is CASSAVLAGGLAQETQYF. The CDR3 DNA follows: TGTGCCAGCAGCGCCGTGTTAGCGGGGGGTTTAGCCCAAGAGACCCAGTACTTC.

In nucleotides, the CDR3 is TGCGCCAGCAGCCAAGAGGGGCCGGGACTAGCATTACAAGAGACCCAGTACTTC. Translated, it gives CASSQEGPGLALQETQYF. The genes are TRBV4-1 and TRBJ2-5; 9 bases agree with TRBD2. V shed 0 bases and J 2 bases; nucleotides not matched to a gene: 10. Germline assignment: CDR1 MGHRA and CDR2 YSYEKL. CDR3 length equals 18 residues.

This clone came up a few times. The rearrangement uses TRBV11-2 and TRBJ2-7; 7 nucleotides line up with TRBD2. Germline V gives CDR1 SGHAT, CDR2 FQNNGV. Unmatched junction bases numbered 1, after V lost 1 base and J lost 1 base. This CDR3 has 14 residues. The CDR3 reads CASSLVRGSYEQYF. CDR3 in DNA: TGTGCCAGCAGCTTAGTGCGGGGGTCCTACGAGCAGTACTTC.

The chain combines TRBV2 with TRBJ2-1; 15 nucleotides agree with TRBD2. J lost 3 bases, V lost 3 bases, and 6 bases had no gene match. The CDR3 has 18 amino acids. CDR1 is SNHLY, CDR2 FYNNEI, per germline. The CDR3 region has the DNA TGTGCCAGCAGTGACGGCTTGGGACTAGCGGGAGGCTACAATGAGCAGTTCTTC. Its protein is CASSDGLGLAGGYNEQFF.